This T cell receptor (beta chain) was found in a study of cytomegalovirus exposure and HLA in healthy donors. Measured with immunoSEQ multiplex PCR; TCRdb has only the in-frame clones, and not every one. The sample consists of about 360,000 clones, 70% to 90% of them appearing once. This clone showed up just once. Germline CDR1 and CDR2: SGHAT and FQNNGV. V lost 3 bases and J lost 1; bases outside the gene matches: 2. The CDR3 has 15 residues. The rearrangement joins TRBV11-2 to TRBJ2-7, with 11 positions matching TRBD1. The receptor was isolated from a woman under 30 in good health and CMV-seronegative. Sequencing was performed on PBMCs. This chain's CDR3 is CASSFGTGGSYEQYF. CDR3 DNA: TGTGCCAGCAGCTTCGGGACAGGGGGTTCCTACGAGCAGTACTTC.